This T cell receptor beta chain derives from a study of regulatory T cells in long-lasting Graves disease (TCRdb year 2021). Looking at the study overall: Patients with newly diagnosed Graves' disease had been on antithyroid drugs for under 3 months. The study took place in China and was registered as a clinical trial. Peripheral blood TCR sequencing and RNA sequencing compared persistent Graves' disease patients with newly diagnosed Graves' disease patients. TCR sequencing covered some 13 persistent and 20 newly diagnosed Graves' disease patients, around 35 samples in total. Here is what the overall study found, with its caveats: Preferential use of TRBV28, TRBJ1-2 and TRBJ2-5 was observed in persistent disease, whereas TRBV20-1 and TRBJ2-1 were favored in newly diagnosed disease. Only the TCR beta chain was sequenced and analyzed. Because the primary lesion, thyroid tissue, could not be accessed, the study looked at peripheral blood alone. Persistent patients shared more public clonotypes among themselves (around 3,000) than newly diagnosed patients did (about 970). Lower TCR Shannon entropy and fewer highly expanded clones were observed in persistent Graves' disease patients than in newly diagnosed patients, which suggested clonal expansion. The authors noted that the small sample size was a limitation that may lower accuracy.

The library came from multiplex PCR. TCRdb records Illumina HiSeq 4000 as the sequencer. To build TCR beta libraries, CDR3 regions were amplified by Arm-PCR using iRepertoire HTBI primers. Gel purification was performed on PCR products prior to sequencing. The paper's processing steps were these. Gene usage analysis of CDR3 amino acid clonotypes relied on the approximately 68 TRBV and 14 TRBJ segments identified across samples. Filtered high-quality paired reads were merged into contigs using COPE and FqMerger. BLAST was used to align contigs to the IMGT TRBV, TRBD and TRBJ reference genes, and CDR3 was defined following IMGT. Any clonotype with a frequency above 0.1% was counted as a highly expanded clone. Shannon entropy was used to measure repertoire diversity, and the Gini coefficient was used to measure V-J evenness. Public clonotypes were defined as clonotypes shared by more than one individual. The public reads were quality trimmed at Q25 with fastp and then assembled into clones with MiXCR by TCRdb, keeping productive beta chains. Every distinct CDR3 protein forms one entry, paired with its most common genes and DNA. TCRdb, rather than the study authors, made the V and J calls. Here the sample has under 250,000 distinct CDR3 sequences; 15% to 20% occur a single time. The ten largest clones represent 12% of the sample.

The sample's time point label, in plain terms: newly diagnosed GD, antithyroid drugs for less than 3 months. RNA was extracted from PBMCs in TRIzol for both TCR sequencing and RNA sequencing. The diagnosis of Graves' disease was made according to American Thyroid Association guidelines. Patients for the study were recruited at an endocrinology department in Xi'an, China. From each patient, about 8.9 milliliters of peripheral blood was collected into an EDTA anticoagulant tube. Ficoll Paque Plus density gradient separation was used to isolate PBMCs, and no additional T cell sorting was done. An Agilent 2100 Bioanalyzer and agarose gel were used to check RNA quality, and a NanoDrop 2000 was used to measure RNA concentration. The table lists this clonotype with many counts. The target of this receptor is not known. No quality values exist for individual bases; no much larger clone is one base distant.

Counted from cysteine to phenylalanine, this CDR3 has 14 amino acids. Only the CDR3 region is kept as DNA, spanning 42 bases read in frame from base 1. In the germline V gene (reference sequence), CDR1 corresponds to LNHNV and CDR2 to YYDKDF. The sample also formed part of further work on T cells in Graves' hyperthyroidism and ophthalmopathy. From the second report: A patient counted as having stable Graves' hyperthyroidism if no progression to ophthalmopathy occurred over 18 months of follow-up. Hyperthyroidism patients were aged 18 to 65 years and newly diagnosed, with disease duration of less than 2 months. The study excluded patients with uncontrolled infections, other autoimmune diseases, pregnancy or lactation. Diagnoses were established on the basis of clinical symptoms, serum thyroxine and TRAb, thyroid ultrasound, and orbital computed tomography. For the first round of RT-PCR on the TCR CDR3, the HTBI primer set was used together with the Qiagen OneStep RT-PCR kit. Most expanded thyroid clonotypes (frequency above 0.001) were also detected in blood, a finding suggesting that blood repertoires may reflect thyroid immune responses. Ophthalmopathy was separated from stable hyperthyroidism by a 13 V-J signature model, with over 85% sensitivity and roughly 84% specificity obtained in cross-validation and 80%/75% obtained in testing. In validation, the model predicted progression to ophthalmopathy with over 65% sensitivity and around 72% specificity, a median of about 6.7 months before onset. A discovery cohort of around 98 patients, fewer than 50 with Graves' ophthalmopathy and about 60 with stable Graves' hyperthyroidism, was used to find distinguishing TCR V-J signatures. Whether ophthalmopathy could be predicted prospectively was tested in an independent validation cohort made up of some 20 hyperthyroidism patients plus 17 patients who later progressed to ophthalmopathy. For training and testing, the 110 or so patients in the discovery cohort were randomly divided in a 7:3 ratio. In addition, the study compared T-cell repertoires in thyroid tissue and in blood from six Graves' hyperthyroidism patients. Following sampling, methimazole starting at 30 mg daily was given to hyperthyroidism patients, and high-dose intravenous methylprednisolone was given to ophthalmopathy patients. The libraries were constructed in a second round of multiplex PCR and then size-selected and purified. Sequencing of the libraries was done on an Illumina HiSeq2000 using paired-end 100 bp reads. Raw data were processed with SOAPnuke, discarding reads with adapters, uncalled bases, mean Phred below 15, or no exact constant-primer or identifier match. COPE v1.2.5 was used to merge high-quality paired reads, and clonotypes were defined as unique nucleotide sequences. Clonotypes were aligned to IMGT TRBV, TRBD and TRBJ reference segments using MiTCR v1.1. The analysis was restricted to V-J combinations with a frequency above 0.0001, which together covered approximately 99% of the repertoires. A TCS score was defined as the ratio between F50 (clonal expansion) and ExV (chaos), using BLOSUM62-based TCRdist between CDR3 peptides within each V-J. Welch's t-statistics and random forest reduced roughly 530 V-J features to about 12, which were used in a naive Bayes classifier (R e1071). Sample size was not statistically predetermined, and blinding of investigators to group allocation was not performed. TCR Vbeta CDR3 sequencing of 120 to 150 peripheral blood samples (around 45 ophthalmopathy, 75 hyperthyroidism and approximately 17 progressor patients) is reported in the paper.

This TCR came from a woman in her twenties or thirties with Graves disease. Donor details come from another sample of the same person, matched by shared clones. The sequenced sample was peripheral blood mononuclear cells (PBMCs), obtained at new diagnosis, from a patient treated with antithyroid drugs. The receptor chain draws on TRBV15 and TRBJ1-5; the D region possibly corresponds to TRBD1 (5 bases align). The CDR3 region has the sequence CAERGRRSNQPQHF. In nucleotide form, the sequence is TGTGCAGAAAGGGGTAGGAGGAGCAATCAGCCCCAGCATTTT.